The 4 T cell receptor beta chains reported below all come from one sample, sequenced in a study of blood T cell repertoires in COVID-19. Data came from immunoSEQ multiplex PCR; TCRdb stores just in-frame clones and leaves some out. The table lists approximately 430,000 clones, more than 80% of them singletons. Sequences were obtained from peripheral blood. These receptor sequences come from a woman in her twenties or thirties with active or convalescent COVID-19.

A word on this clone: An end of the junction does not agree with germline; a read error may underlie this. This chain joins TRBV25-1 and TRBJ1-2; D gene unclear. The CDR3 totals 14 residues. Germline assignment: CDR1 MGHDK and CDR2 SYGVNS. The CDR3 spells CASSEEGHSHTLGF. The CDR3 coding sequence is TGTGCCAGCAGTGAGGAGGGTCACAGTCATACCCTTGGTTTC.

The J gene is TRBJ2-7, the V gene TRBV5-1; 7 bases are a match to TRBD1. The germline V gene encodes CDR1 SGHRS and CDR2 YFSETQ. Trimming removed 4 bases from V and 3 bases from J; junction bases left unmatched: 13. This CDR3 has 16 residues. The CDR3 sequence: CASSLPSGTVSYEQYF. The CDR3 DNA is TGCGCCAGCAGCCTCCCCTCCGGGACAGTGAGCTACGAGCAGTACTTC.

This CDR3 is CASSLAWGGRPPYGYTF. The CDR3, as DNA: TGTGCCAGCAGCTTAGCGTGGGGGGGCAGACCTCCCTACGGCTACACCTTC. The chain combines TRBV7-9 with TRBJ1-2, with a possible D match to TRBD1 (6 bases). V gave up 0 bases and J gave up 8 bases, with 22 bases separating them. Germline CDR1 SEHNR, CDR2 FQNEAQ (reference sequence). This CDR3 contains 17 residues.

The rearrangement uses TRBV13 and TRBJ2-5, with no clear D. Germline CDR1 reads PRHDT; CDR2 reads FYEKMQ (reference sequence). This CDR3 spans 13 amino acids. Trimming pared 5 bases from V and 5 bases from J, leaving 12 bases between. CDR3 in amino acids: CASSGGSAETQYF. As DNA, the CDR3 is TGTGCCAGCAGCGGCGGTTCAGCGGAGACCCAGTACTTC.